The 29 T cell receptor beta chains below come from one sample, sequenced in a study of T cells in Graves' hyperthyroidism and ophthalmopathy. The CDR3 regions of TCR beta were amplified from RNA transcripts. A first-round RT-PCR of the TCR CDR3 used the HTBI primer set. TCRdb itself ran the multiplex PCR reads through MiXCR, one entry per CDR3 protein. The data show about 840,000 distinct CDR3 sequences, around 38% seen once. Specimen: blood. The receptors were gathered from a man between 18 and 29 years old with Graves' hyperthyroidism.

This clonotype was counted ten times or more. This rearrangement joins TRBV9 to TRBJ1-6; weak D call: TRBD1 (5 bases). Trimming took off 0 bases at V and 8 bases at J, with 9 bases between the two ends. The germline gives CDR1 SGDLS, CDR2 YYNGEE. CDR3 length equals 14 residues. The DNA of the CDR3 is TGTGCCAGCAGCGTAGCTTTAGGGGATTCACCCCTCCACTTT. Translated, it gives CASSVALGDSPLHF.

This clonotype was seen ten or more times. J is TRBJ1-2 and V is TRBV12-3 or TRBV12-4; D not certain. The length of the CDR3 is 12 residues. Trimming took 8 bases from V and 4 from J, leaving 11 bases between them. CDR3 residues: CASGRLTYGYTF. DNA of the CDR3: TGTGCCAGCGGACGGCTTACCTATGGCTACACCTTC.

The chain has TRBV12-3 or TRBV12-4 and TRBJ2-7; D remains unclear. V lost 7 bases and J lost 3, with 13 bases in between. The CDR3 length is 13 residues. For the CDR3, the DNA is TGTGCCAGCACCCTCGGACCCCACTACGAGCAGTACTTC. This gives the protein CASTLGPHYEQYF.

Many counts were recorded for this clonotype. The rearrangement links TRBV5-1 to TRBJ1-1; maybe TRBD1 (6 bases). Trimming took off 4 bases at V and 3 bases at J, with 16 bases between the two ends. CDR1 and CDR2 (germline): SGHRS, YFSETQ. The CDR3 runs to 15 residues. The CDR3 loop reads CASSALTGTDTEAFF. The CDR3 coding sequence is TGCGCCAGCAGCGCCTTGACAGGAACGGACACTGAAGCTTTCTTT.

Only a few counts were recorded for this clonotype. V gene TRBV7-9 combines with J gene TRBJ2-7; 7 nucleotides agree with TRBD1. This CDR3 region has 15 residues. With 5 bases clipped from V and 3 bases from J, the junction kept 10 bases outside the gene matches. Germline values: CDR1 SEHNR, CDR2 FQNEAQ (reference sequence). In DNA, the CDR3 is TGTGCCAGCAGCACGGACAGGACAAATAGCTACGAGCAGTACTTC. It yields the protein CASSTDRTNSYEQYF.

The chain combines TRBV20-1 with TRBJ2-7; 10 positions match TRBD2. The CDR3 sequence is 13 residues long. V dropped 6 bases and J dropped 6; count of bases not matched to a gene: 8. Germline-derived CDR1 and CDR2 are DFQATT and SNEGSKA (reference sequence). Written as DNA, the CDR3 is TGCAGTGCCCTTAGCGGGAGGACCTCCGAGCAGTACTTC. This codes for CSALSGRTSEQYF.

The V gene is TRBV15, the J gene TRBJ2-2; D is ambiguous. The CDR3 consists of 13 residues. Germline CDR1 LNHNV, CDR2 YYDKDF (reference sequence). V was cut by 3 bases and J by 2 bases, with 4 bases left in between. The CDR3 DNA reads TGTGCCACCAGCAGGAGTAACACCGGGGAGCTGTTTTTT. Translated, it gives CATSRSNTGELFF.

This clonotype was observed a handful of times. This chain connects TRBV2 to TRBJ1-2; perhaps TRBD1 as D (5 bases). The CDR3 loop spans 10 amino acids. V lost 11 bases and J lost 6, with 10 bases in between. Germline CDR1 reads SNHLY; CDR2 reads FYNNEI. CDR3 residues: CAPGKNGYTF. The DNA of the CDR3 is TGTGCCCCAGGGAAGAATGGCTACACCTTC.

The chain combines TRBV13 with TRBJ2-5; no clear D gene. Deletions cut 6 bases from V and 2 bases from J, with 7 bases between. CDR1 PRHDT and CDR2 FYEKMQ come from the germline V gene (reference sequence). The CDR3 consists of 12 residues. Here the CDR3 reads CASRDIQETQYF. In DNA, the CDR3 is TGTGCCAGCAGAGACATTCAAGAGACCCAGTACTTC.

This clonotype was counted a few times. The genes are TRBV3-1 and TRBJ1-6, with D unclear. CDR3 length: 17 residues. Germline V gene sequence: CDR1 LGHDT, CDR2 YNNKEL (reference sequence). Trimming took 0 bases from V and 0 from J, leaving 9 bases between them. CDR3 residues: CASSQDPLRSYNSPLHF. CDR3 DNA: TGTGCCAGCAGCCAAGATCCTCTACGCTCCTATAATTCACCCCTCCACTTT. Drawing the rest from reference TRBV3-1 and TRBJ1-6, the complete variable domain is DTAVSQTPKYLVTQMGNDKSIKCEQNLGHDTMYWYKQDSKKFLKIMFSYNNKELIINETVPNRFSPKSPDKAHLNLHINSLELGDSAVYFCASSQDPLRSYNSPLHFGNGTRLTVT.

This clonotype was counted ten times or more. The gene calls are TRBV2 and TRBJ2-7; the match to TRBD2 covers 12 bases. This CDR3 comprises 15 residues. The V segment lost 7 bases and the J segment 4 bases; nucleotides outside the gene matches: 8. Germline assignment: CDR1 SNHLY and CDR2 FYNNEI. CDR3 nucleotides: TGTGCCAGCAAGCCCCTAGCGGGAGGGCCTTACGAGCAGTACTTC. Translated, it gives CASKPLAGGPYEQYF.

A few counts support this clonotype. The rearrangement joins TRBV12-3 or TRBV12-4 to TRBJ1-3; tentative D call: TRBD1 (5 bases). This CDR3 region has 14 residues. Trimming cost V 6 bases and J 3 bases, with 12 bases left between them. The CDR3 bases are TGTGCCAGCAGCTCCTTTGGGGGTGGAAACACCATATATTTT. Translating it yields CASSSFGGGNTIYF.

This clonotype has at least ten counts. The chain has TRBV7-9 and TRBJ2-6; D is unclear. Trimming stripped 5 bases from V and 0 bases from J, with 17 bases between. Germline values: CDR1 SEHNR, CDR2 FQNEAQ (reference sequence). This CDR3 region has 18 residues. CDR3 sequence reads: CASSPNWQVPSGANVLTF. DNA of the CDR3: TGTGCCAGCAGCCCAAACTGGCAGGTGCCCTCTGGGGCCAACGTCCTGACTTTC.

This rearrangement joins TRBV4-1 to TRBJ1-1, with D unclear. In germline, CDR1 is MGHRA, CDR2 YSYEKL. This CDR3 region has 14 residues. The V and J ends lost 1 base and 3 bases respectively, with 9 bases between them. CDR3 loop: CASSQGPGDTEAFF. DNA of the CDR3: TGCGCCAGCAGCCAAGGTCCCGGCGACACTGAAGCTTTCTTT.

The chain has TRBV19 and TRBJ1-5, with D perhaps matching TRBD1 (5 bases). CDR3 length equals 14 residues. CDR1 is LNHDA and CDR2 is SQIVND in the germline V gene (reference sequence). The V and J ends lost 5 bases and 4 bases respectively, with 12 bases between them. CDR3 bases: TGTGCCAGTAGTGGGTTACAGGAAAATCAGCCCCAGCATTTT. Translated: CASSGLQENQPQHF.

The chain has TRBV19 and TRBJ2-7; 9 bases line up with TRBD1. Per the germline V gene, CDR1 is LNHDA and CDR2 is SQIVND (reference sequence). This CDR3 has 15 residues. J was trimmed by 5 bases and V by 9 bases; bases with no gene match: 14. CDR3 nucleotide sequence: TGTGCCAGCTCCCAGGTGGAGGGACAGGGCGACGAGCAGTACTTC. Translation gives CASSQVEGQGDEQYF.

This clonotype was seen repeatedly, ten times or more. The chain couples TRBV13 to TRBJ1-2, with 9 bases lining up with TRBD1. With 5 bases clipped from V and 7 bases from J, the junction kept 8 bases outside the gene matches. Germline V gene sequence: CDR1 PRHDT, CDR2 FYEKMQ (reference sequence). CDR3 length: 14 amino acids. In DNA form, the CDR3 reads TGTGCCAGCAGCCCCAGGACAGGGGATCGTGGCTACACCTTC. Translated: CASSPRTGDRGYTF.

The genes are TRBV25-1 and TRBJ2-7, with 10 bases aligning to TRBD1. Germline V gives CDR1 MGHDK, CDR2 SYGVNS. J lost 7 bases, V lost 8 bases, and 5 bases had no gene match. This CDR3 has 12 residues. Written as DNA, the CDR3 is TGTGCCAGCTCCGACAGGGGGCAAGAGCAGTACTTC. Protein sequence: CASSDRGQEQYF.

The table lists this clonotype with many counts. V is TRBV10-3 and J is TRBJ1-1; D is ambiguous. V lost 0 bases to trimming and J lost 0 bases, with 8 bases between them. The CDR3 loop spans 15 amino acids. The germline V gene encodes CDR1 ENHRY and CDR2 SYGVKD. The CDR3 is CAISESTDMNTEAFF. The CDR3 DNA reads as TGTGCCATCAGTGAGTCAACAGACATGAACACTGAAGCTTTCTTT.

This clonotype showed up just a few times. The J gene is TRBJ1-2, the V gene TRBV13; TRBD1 might be the D (6 bases). Germline CDR1 reads PRHDT; CDR2 reads FYEKMQ (reference sequence). This CDR3 region has 13 residues. V was pared by 3 bases and J by 10 bases, with 15 bases between. The DNA for the CDR3 is TGTGCCAGCAGCTTGGGGGGCAGGGACGTCTACACCTTC. Translation gives CASSLGGRDVYTF.

The J gene is TRBJ1-5, the V gene TRBV5-1, with D perhaps TRBD1 (6 bases). V was clipped by 6 bases and J by 4 bases, with 17 bases between them. The CDR3 is 15 amino acids. CDR1 is SGHRS and CDR2 is YFSETQ in the germline V gene. The CDR3 loop is CASTPRPGENQPQHF. The CDR3 region has the DNA TGCGCCAGCACCCCTCGCCCAGGGGAGAATCAGCCCCAGCATTTT.

The chain employs TRBV5-1 and TRBJ2-2; 7 bases map to TRBD1. The ends lost 4 bases at V and 5 bases at J; junction bases unmatched: 5. The V gene's germline CDR1 is SGHRS and CDR2 YFSETQ. CDR3 length: 14 amino acids. The DNA of the CDR3 is TGCGCCAGCAGCGGCCAGGGACAGACCGGGGAGCTGTTTTTT. Translating it yields CASSGQGQTGELFF.

The chain uses TRBV20-1 and TRBJ2-7; D perhaps matches TRBD2 (6 bases). V lost 0 bases and J 0 bases, leaving 12 bases between the germline ends. Germline V gives CDR1 DFQATT, CDR2 SNEGSKA (reference sequence). The CDR3 runs 15 residues. Here the CDR3 reads CSARDRELSSYEQYF. CDR3 in DNA: TGCAGTGCTAGAGATCGGGAGCTCAGCTCCTACGAGCAGTACTTC.

This clonotype was detected only a few times. The gene calls are TRBV7-6 and TRBJ2-5; maybe TRBD1 (6 bases). V lost 6 bases to trimming and J lost 0 bases, with 8 bases between them. Germline CDR1 SGHVS, CDR2 FNYEAQ. The CDR3 length is 13 residues. CDR3: CASRTGHQETQYF. The DNA of the CDR3 is TGTGCCAGCAGGACAGGACACCAAGAGACCCAGTACTTC. Supplemented by reference TRBV7-6 and TRBJ2-5, the full variable domain reads GAGVSQSPRYKVTKRGQDVALRCDPISGHVSLYWYRQALGQGPEFLTYFNYEAQQDKSGLPNDRFSAERPEGSISTLTIQRTEQRDSAMYRCASRTGHQETQYFGPGTRLLVL.

Ten or more counts support this clonotype. The chain is built from TRBV7-8 and TRBJ1-1; weak D call: TRBD1 (6 bases). Germline V CDR1 and CDR2: SGHVS, FQNEAQ. The V end lost 8 bases, the J end lost 7 bases, and 14 bases lay between the germline ends. The CDR3 is 12 amino acids. CDR3 in amino acids: CASSSGGVEAFF. The CDR3 DNA is TGTGCCAGCTCCAGTGGGGGCGTTGAAGCTTTCTTT.

This clonotype came up a few times. The gene calls are TRBV4-3 and TRBJ2-7, with a possible D match to TRBD2 (7 bases). Germline loops: CDR1 LGHNA, CDR2 YSLEER. With 3 bases removed from V and 7 bases from J, the gap between germline ends came to 25 bases. The CDR3 runs to 17 residues. CDR3 sequence: CASSQGPPGGGTWEQYF. The CDR3 region has the DNA TGCGCCAGCAGCCAGGGTCCGCCAGGCGGGGGCACTTGGGAGCAGTACTTC.

A few counts support this clonotype. J is TRBJ2-7 and V is TRBV19; 9 bases align to TRBD1. The V and J ends lost 7 bases and 4 bases, in that order; junction bases with no gene match: 8. The CDR3 loop spans 14 amino acids. Germline CDR1 is LNHDA and CDR2 is SQIVND (reference sequence). The CDR3 region is CASTAGQGLYEQYF. CDR3 coding DNA: TGTGCCAGTACTGCGGGACAGGGTTTGTACGAGCAGTACTTC.

In its sample, this clonotype was seen many times. The chain employs TRBV2 and TRBJ2-7, with TRBD2 identical over 7 bases. From germline, CDR1 is SNHLY and CDR2 FYNNEI. Trimming removed 6 bases from V and 1 base from J; junction bases left unmatched: 6. The CDR3 runs 14 residues. The CDR3 loop is CASRPPGLSYEQYF. The CDR3 nucleotides read TGTGCCAGCAGGCCACCGGGACTATCCTACGAGCAGTACTTC.

The V gene is TRBV28, the J gene TRBJ2-7, with TRBD2 matching over 13 bases. Trimming cost V 3 bases and J 6 bases; bases outside gene matches: 5. The CDR3 covers 15 residues. Germline-derived CDR1 and CDR2 are MDHEN and SYDVKM. In DNA form, the CDR3 reads TGTGCCAGCAGTTTCGAACTAGCGGGAGGGTCCGAGCAGTACTTC. It translates to CASSFELAGGSEQYF.